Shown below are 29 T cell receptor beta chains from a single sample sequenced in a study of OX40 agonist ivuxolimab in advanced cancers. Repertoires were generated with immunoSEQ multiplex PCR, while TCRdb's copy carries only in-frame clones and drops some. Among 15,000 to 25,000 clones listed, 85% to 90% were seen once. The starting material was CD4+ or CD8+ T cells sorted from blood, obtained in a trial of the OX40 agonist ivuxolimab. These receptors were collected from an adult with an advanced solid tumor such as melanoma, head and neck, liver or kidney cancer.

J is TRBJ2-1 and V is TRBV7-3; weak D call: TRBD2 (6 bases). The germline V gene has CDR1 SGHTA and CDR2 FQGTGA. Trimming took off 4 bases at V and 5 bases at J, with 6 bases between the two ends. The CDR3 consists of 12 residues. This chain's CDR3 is CASSSGDNEQFF. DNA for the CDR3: TGTGCCAGCAGCTCGGGAGACAATGAGCAGTTCTTC.

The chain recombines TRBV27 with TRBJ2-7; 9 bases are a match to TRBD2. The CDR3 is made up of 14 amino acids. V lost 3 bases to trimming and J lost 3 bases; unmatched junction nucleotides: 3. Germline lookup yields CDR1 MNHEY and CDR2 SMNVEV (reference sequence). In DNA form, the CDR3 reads TGTGCCAGCAGTTTTGGGCGGGAGGGCTACGAGCAGTACTTC. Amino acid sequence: CASSFGREGYEQYF.

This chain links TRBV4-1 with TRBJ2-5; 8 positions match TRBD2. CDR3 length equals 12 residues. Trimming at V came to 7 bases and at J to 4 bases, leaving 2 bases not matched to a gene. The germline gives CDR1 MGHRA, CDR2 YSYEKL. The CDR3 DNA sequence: TGCGCCAGCAAAGGGACTAGAGAGACCCAGTACTTC. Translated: CASKGTRETQYF.

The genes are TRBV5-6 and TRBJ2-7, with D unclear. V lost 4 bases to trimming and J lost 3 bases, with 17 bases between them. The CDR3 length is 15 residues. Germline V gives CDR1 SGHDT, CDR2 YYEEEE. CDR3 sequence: CASSPRFGWGYEQYF. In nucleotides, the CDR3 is TGTGCCAGCAGCCCGAGGTTTGGGTGGGGCTACGAGCAGTACTTC. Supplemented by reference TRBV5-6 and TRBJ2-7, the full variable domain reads DAGVTQSPTHLIKTRGQQVTLRCSPKSGHDTVSWYQQALGQGPQFIFQYYEEEERQRGNFPDRFSGHQFPNYSSELNVNALLLGDSALYLCASSPRFGWGYEQYFGPGTRLTVT.

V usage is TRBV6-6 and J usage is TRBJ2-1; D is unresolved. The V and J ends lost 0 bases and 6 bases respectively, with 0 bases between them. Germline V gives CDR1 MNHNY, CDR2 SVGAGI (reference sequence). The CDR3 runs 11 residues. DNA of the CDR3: TGTGCCAGCAGTTACTCCAATGAGCAGTTCTTC. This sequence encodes CASSYSNEQFF.

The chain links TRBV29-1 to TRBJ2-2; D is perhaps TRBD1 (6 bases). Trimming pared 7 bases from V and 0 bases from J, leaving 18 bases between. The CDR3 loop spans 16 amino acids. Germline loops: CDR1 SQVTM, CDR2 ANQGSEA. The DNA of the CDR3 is TGCAGCGCCGGAAGAGCGGACAGCGCGAACACCGGGGAGCTGTTTTTT. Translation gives CSAGRADSANTGELFF.

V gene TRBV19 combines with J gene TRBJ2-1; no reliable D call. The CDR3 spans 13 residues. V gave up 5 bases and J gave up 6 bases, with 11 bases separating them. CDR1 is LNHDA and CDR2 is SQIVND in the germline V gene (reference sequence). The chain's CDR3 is CASSPGPINEQFF. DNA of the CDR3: TGTGCCAGTAGTCCAGGACCGATCAATGAGCAGTTCTTC.

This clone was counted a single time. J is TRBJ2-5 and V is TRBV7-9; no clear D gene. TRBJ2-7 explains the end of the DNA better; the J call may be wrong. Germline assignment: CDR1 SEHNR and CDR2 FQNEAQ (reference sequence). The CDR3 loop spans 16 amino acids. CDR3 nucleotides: TGTGCCAGCAGCACCGAGCACCCTCCAGGTACCTACGAGCAGTACTTC. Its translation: CASSTEHPPGTYEQYF.

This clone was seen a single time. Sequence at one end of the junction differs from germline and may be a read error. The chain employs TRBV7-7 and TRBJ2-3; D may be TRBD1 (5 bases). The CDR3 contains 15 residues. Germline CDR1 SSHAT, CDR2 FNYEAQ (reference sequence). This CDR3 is CASSLGALRTDTQYF. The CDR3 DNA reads TGTGCTAGCAGCTTAGGGGCGCTCCGCACAGATACGCAGTATTTT.

The CDR3 coding sequence is TGTGCCATCAGTGAGTCGGGACAGGGAAAAGAGACCCAGTACTTC. It encodes CAISESGQGKETQYF. The chain recombines TRBV10-3 with TRBJ2-5, with 9 positions matching TRBD1. Unmatched junction bases numbered 2, after V lost 0 bases and J lost 3 bases. The germline CDR1 and CDR2 sequences are ENHRY and SYGVKD. This CDR3 contains 15 residues.

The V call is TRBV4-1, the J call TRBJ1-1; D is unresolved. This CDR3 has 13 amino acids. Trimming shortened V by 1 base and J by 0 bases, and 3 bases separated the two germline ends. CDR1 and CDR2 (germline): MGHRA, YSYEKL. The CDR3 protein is CASSQGVNTEAFF. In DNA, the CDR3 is TGCGCCAGCAGCCAAGGGGTGAACACTGAAGCTTTCTTT.

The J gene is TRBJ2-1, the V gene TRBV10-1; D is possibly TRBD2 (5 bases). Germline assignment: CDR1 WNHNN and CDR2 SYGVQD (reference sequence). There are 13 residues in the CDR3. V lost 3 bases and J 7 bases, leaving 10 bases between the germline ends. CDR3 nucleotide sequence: TGCGCCAGCAGTGACATGGGCGGGAATGAGCAGTTCTTC. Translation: CASSDMGGNEQFF.

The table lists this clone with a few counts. The CDR3, as DNA: TGTGCCAGCAGCTTAGGACAGGGAAGGGGCATTCAGTACTTC. Protein: CASSLGQGRGIQYF. The rearrangement uses TRBV7-9 and TRBJ2-4; 7 nucleotides match TRBD1. J was trimmed by 9 bases and V by 1 base; bases with no gene match: 6. The CDR3 contains 14 residues. CDR1 is SEHNR, CDR2 FQNEAQ, per germline (reference sequence). Drawing the rest from reference TRBV7-9 and TRBJ2-4, the complete variable domain is DTGVSQNPRHKITKRGQNVTFRCDPISEHNRLYWYRQTLGQGPEFLTYFQNEAQLEKSRLLSDRFSAERPKGSFSTLEIQRTEQGDSAMYLCASSLGQGRGIQYFGAGTRLSVL.

The CDR3 is CASSSGELFF. The CDR3 nucleotides read TGTGCCAGCAGTTCCGGGGAGCTGTTTTTT. The V call is TRBV6-6, the J call TRBJ2-2, with unresolved D. This CDR3 spans 10 amino acids. Germline lookup yields CDR1 MNHNY and CDR2 SVGAGI (reference sequence). With 4 bases removed from V and 6 bases from J, the gap between germline ends came to 0 bases.

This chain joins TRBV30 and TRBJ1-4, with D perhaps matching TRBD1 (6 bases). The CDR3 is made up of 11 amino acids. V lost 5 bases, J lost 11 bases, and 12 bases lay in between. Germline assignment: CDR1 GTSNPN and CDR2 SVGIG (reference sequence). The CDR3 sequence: CAWERGDKLFF. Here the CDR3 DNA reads TGTGCCTGGGAGAGGGGGGATAAACTGTTTTTT.

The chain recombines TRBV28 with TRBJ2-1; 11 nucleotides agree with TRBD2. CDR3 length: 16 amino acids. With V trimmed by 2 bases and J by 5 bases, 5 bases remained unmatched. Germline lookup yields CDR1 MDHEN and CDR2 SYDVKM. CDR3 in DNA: TGTGCCAGCAGTTTAATTTTGGGACTAGCGGACAATGAGCAGTTCTTC. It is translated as CASSLILGLADNEQFF.

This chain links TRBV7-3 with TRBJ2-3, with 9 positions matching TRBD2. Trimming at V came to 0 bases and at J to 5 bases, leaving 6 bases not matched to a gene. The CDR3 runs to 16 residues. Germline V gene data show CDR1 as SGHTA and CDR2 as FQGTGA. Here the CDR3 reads CASSLTAALAGDTQYF. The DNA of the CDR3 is TGTGCCAGCAGCTTAACGGCGGCACTAGCGGGAGATACGCAGTATTTT.

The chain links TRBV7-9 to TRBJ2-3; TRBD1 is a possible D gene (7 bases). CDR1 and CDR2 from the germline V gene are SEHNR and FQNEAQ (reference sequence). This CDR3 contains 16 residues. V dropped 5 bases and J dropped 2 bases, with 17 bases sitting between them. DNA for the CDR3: TGTGCCAGCAGCAATCGGAGGGGACAGTACACAGATACGCAGTATTTT. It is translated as CASSNRRGQYTDTQYF.

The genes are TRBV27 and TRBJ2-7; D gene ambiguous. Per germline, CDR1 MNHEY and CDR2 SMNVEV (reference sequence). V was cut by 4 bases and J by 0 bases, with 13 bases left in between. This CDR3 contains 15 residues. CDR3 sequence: CASSYGVGSSYEQYF. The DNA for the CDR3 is TGTGCCAGCAGTTATGGCGTCGGCAGCTCCTACGAGCAGTACTTC.

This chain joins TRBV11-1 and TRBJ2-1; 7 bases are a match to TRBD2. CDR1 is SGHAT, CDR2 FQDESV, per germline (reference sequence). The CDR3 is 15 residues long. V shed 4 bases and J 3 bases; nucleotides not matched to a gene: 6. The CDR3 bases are TGTGCCAGCAGCTCTACCAGGACTAGCTACAATGAGCAGTTCTTC. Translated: CASSSTRTSYNEQFF.

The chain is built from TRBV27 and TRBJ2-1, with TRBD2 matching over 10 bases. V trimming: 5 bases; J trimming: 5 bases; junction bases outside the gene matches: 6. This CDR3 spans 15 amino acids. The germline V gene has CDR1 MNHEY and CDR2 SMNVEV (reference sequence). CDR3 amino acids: CASSPAGGQDNEQFF. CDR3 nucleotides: TGTGCCAGCAGTCCAGCGGGAGGGCAGGACAATGAGCAGTTCTTC.

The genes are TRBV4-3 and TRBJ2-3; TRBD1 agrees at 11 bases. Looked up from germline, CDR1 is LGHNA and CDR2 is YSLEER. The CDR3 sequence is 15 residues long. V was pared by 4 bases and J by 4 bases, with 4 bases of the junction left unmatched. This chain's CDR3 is CASSPGQGASDTQYF. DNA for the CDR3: TGCGCCAGCAGCCCCGGACAGGGGGCCTCAGATACGCAGTATTTT.

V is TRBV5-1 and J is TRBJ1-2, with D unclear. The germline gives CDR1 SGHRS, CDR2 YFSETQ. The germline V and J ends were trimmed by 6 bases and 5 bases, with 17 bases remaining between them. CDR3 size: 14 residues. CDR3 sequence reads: CASNPTSGLYGYTF. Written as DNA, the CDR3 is TGCGCCAGCAATCCAACTAGTGGGTTATATGGCTACACCTTC. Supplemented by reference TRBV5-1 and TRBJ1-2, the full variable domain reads KAGVTQTPRYLIKTRGQQVTLSCSPISGHRSVSWYQQTPGQGLQFLFEYFSETQRNKGNFPGRFSGRQFSNSRSEMNVSTLELGDSALYLCASNPTSGLYGYTFGSGTRLTVV.

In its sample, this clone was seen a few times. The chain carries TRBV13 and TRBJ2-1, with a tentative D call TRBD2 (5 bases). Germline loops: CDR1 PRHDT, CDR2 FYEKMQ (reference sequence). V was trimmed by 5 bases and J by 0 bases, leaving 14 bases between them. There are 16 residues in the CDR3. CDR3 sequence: CASSLQRMSSYNEQFF. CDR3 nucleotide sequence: TGTGCCAGCAGCCTCCAGCGGATGAGCTCCTACAATGAGCAGTTCTTC. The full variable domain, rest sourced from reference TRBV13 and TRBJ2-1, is AAGVIQSPRHLIKEKRETATLKCYPIPRHDTVYWYQQGPGQDPQFLISFYEKMQSDKGSIPDRFSAQQFSDYHSELNMSSLELGDSALYFCASSLQRMSSYNEQFFGPGTRLTVL.

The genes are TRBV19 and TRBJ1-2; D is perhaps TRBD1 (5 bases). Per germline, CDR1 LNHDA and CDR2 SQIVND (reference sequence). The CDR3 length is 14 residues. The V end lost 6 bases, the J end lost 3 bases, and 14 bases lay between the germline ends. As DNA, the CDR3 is TGTGCCAGTAGCCCCGCAGGGCGGGACTATGGCTACACCTTC. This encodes CASSPAGRDYGYTF.

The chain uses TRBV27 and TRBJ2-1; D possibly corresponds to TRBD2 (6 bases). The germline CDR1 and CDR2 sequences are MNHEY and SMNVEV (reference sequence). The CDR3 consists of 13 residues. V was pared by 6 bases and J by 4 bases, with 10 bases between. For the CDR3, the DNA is TGTGCCAGCAGGAGGGGACTTTACAATGAGCAGTTCTTC. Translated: CASRRGLYNEQFF.

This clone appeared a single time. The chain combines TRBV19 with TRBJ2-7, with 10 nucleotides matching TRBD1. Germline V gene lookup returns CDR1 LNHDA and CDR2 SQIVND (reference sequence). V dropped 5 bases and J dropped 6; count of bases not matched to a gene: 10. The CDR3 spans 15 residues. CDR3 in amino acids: CASSFPGTGDREQYF. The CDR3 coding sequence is TGTGCCAGTAGTTTTCCCGGGACAGGGGACCGCGAGCAGTACTTC.

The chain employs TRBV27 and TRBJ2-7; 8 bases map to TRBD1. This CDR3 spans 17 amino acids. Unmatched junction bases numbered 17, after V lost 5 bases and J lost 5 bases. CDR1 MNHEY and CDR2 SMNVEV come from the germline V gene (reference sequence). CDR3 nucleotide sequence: TGTGCCAGCAGTACAAACCACCTACAGGGGGAAGGGAACGAGCAGTACTTC. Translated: CASSTNHLQGEGNEQYF.

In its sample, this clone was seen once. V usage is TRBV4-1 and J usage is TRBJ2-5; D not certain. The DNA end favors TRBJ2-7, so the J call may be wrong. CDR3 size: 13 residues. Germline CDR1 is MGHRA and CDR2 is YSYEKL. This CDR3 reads CASSLESMDEQYF. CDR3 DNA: TGCGCCAGCAGCTTAGAGAGTATGGACGAGCAGTACTTC.